This TCR beta chain emerged from a study of post-analysis software for immune sequencing data. The study's findings and limits: Multiple sclerosis patients had significantly lower normalized Chao1 diversity than controls. Roughly 5 TRBV segments (TRBV5-6, TRBV5-1 and TRBV20-1 among them) occurred more frequently in patients than in controls.

This clonotype was observed a handful of times. Its antigen is not known. This CDR3 comprises 16 residues. Germline lookup yields CDR1 MNHEY and CDR2 SVGAGI. Unique-molecular-identifier-tagged TCR beta cDNA libraries were used. Using its own MiXCR run on the PCR reads, TCRdb lists one record per CDR3 protein. The sample lists about 810,000 distinct CDR3 sequences, roughly 50% occurring once. The rearrangement joins TRBV6-5 to TRBJ2-5; possible D gene TRBD2, 6 bases. The J call may be mistaken, given a closer DNA end match to TRBJ2-7. Material for sequencing was blood. This TCR was sampled from a girl aged 10 to 17 with multiple sclerosis. The CDR3 coding sequence is TGTGCCAGCAGGCGTTACTCGGAGGGCCGGGCCTACGAGCAGTACTTC. Protein product: CASRRYSEGRAYEQYF.